This T cell receptor (beta chain) was recovered during a study of CD8+ T cells in alopecia areata listed by TCRdb under 2018. In terms of the full investigation: Treated patients were enrolled in an open-label pilot trial of oral tofacitinib at 5 to 10 mg twice daily for moderate-to-severe alopecia areata. Patients stayed on tofacitinib for 6 to 18 months and then had 6 months of follow-up off drug so that delayed response and recurrence could be assessed. To study T cell clonal expansion in alopecia areata, the researchers applied high-throughput TCRbeta sequencing to both the C3H/HeJ mouse model and human patients. Human TCRbeta sequencing covered scalp tissue and sorted CD4+ and CD8+ peripheral blood T cells from patchy and totalis/universalis alopecia areata patients and healthy controls. Tofacitinib-treated patients had biopsies at baseline and at 4 and 24 weeks of treatment, with a later scalp biopsy in several patients. Scalp clonality was compared across normal scalp (n=4), patchy alopecia areata scalp (n=8), and alopecia totalis/universalis scalp (n=8). RNA was extracted with the PAXgene miRNA kit for fixed scalp, the miRNeasy kit for PBMCs, and the RNeasy kit for mouse skin. TCRbeta CDR3 regions were amplified by immunoSEQ multiplex PCR using 35 Vbeta forward and 13 Jbeta reverse primers. Paper-wide results and their limitations: TCR sequences shared between patients were less clear than in mice, possibly partly because of HLA diversity in the patient population. Resident alphabeta T cells in normal human skin are also sequenced, complicating scalp TCR repertoire analysis, unlike mouse skin dominated by gammadelta T cells. Compared with normal scalp, lesional scalp had higher clonality and more expanded CD8+ clones, particularly in alopecia totalis/universalis, a pattern that suggests antigenic drive.

The library was built by means of the immunoSEQ multiplex PCR assay. RNA was extracted from all samples and reverse transcribed into cDNA, which served as template for TCR sequencing. SuperScript III was used for first-strand cDNA synthesis, primed with a 2:1 mix of oligo-dT and random hexamers. A synthetic immune receptor repertoire was used to measure amplification bias, and any remaining bias was corrected computationally. In the paper's pipeline: Raw reads were preprocessed to remove errors, and CDR3 was defined according to IMGT conventions as the region from the conserved cysteine to phenylalanine. To get clonality, Shannon entropy was normalized by log2 of the number of productive unique TCRs and the result was subtracted from 1. Scalp TCRbeta sequences were cross-referenced with sorted blood CD4 and CD8 repertoires so that the CD4 or CD8 identity of scalp clones could be inferred. Entries here come from immuneACCESS through TCRdb and include only in-frame sequences with V and J called. Some clones fail to appear in such tables; in the studies checked, an unresolved V gene covers under half of the shortfall, and the cause of the remainder is unknown. The DNA gave D and trimming, while V, J and clone size come from that table. Here the sample has about 130,000 clones; 49% occur a single time. Roughly 20% of the sample is in the top ten clones.

What this sample's time point label stands for: baseline before oral tofacitinib. Lesional scalp punch biopsies and peripheral blood were collected from alopecia areata patients. After PBMCs were isolated by density centrifugation and stained for CD3, CD4 and CD8, a FACSAria was used to sort CD4+ and CD8+ T cells. Comment on this clone: Its antigen has not been determined. No per-base quality is available; no much larger clone lies one base away.

Taken from the germline V gene, the CDR1 and CDR2 loops are MRHNA and SNTAGT. From cysteine to phenylalanine, the CDR3 is 18 amino acids long. The entry retains the CDR3 DNA only, 54 bases that are in frame from base 1. Trimming removed 5 bases from V and 5 bases from J; the gene matches leave 12 bases unexplained. The rearranged chain carries TRBV6-4 and TRBJ2-1; 13 central nucleotides agree with TRBD2. The clonotype comes from a human donor with alopecia areata. The material was CD8+ T cells sorted from blood, obtained at week 0. The CDR3 corresponds to CASSYTHRTSGGHNEQFF. The base sequence is TGTGCCAGCAGTTATACCCATCGGACTAGCGGGGGCCACAATGAGCAGTTCTTC.